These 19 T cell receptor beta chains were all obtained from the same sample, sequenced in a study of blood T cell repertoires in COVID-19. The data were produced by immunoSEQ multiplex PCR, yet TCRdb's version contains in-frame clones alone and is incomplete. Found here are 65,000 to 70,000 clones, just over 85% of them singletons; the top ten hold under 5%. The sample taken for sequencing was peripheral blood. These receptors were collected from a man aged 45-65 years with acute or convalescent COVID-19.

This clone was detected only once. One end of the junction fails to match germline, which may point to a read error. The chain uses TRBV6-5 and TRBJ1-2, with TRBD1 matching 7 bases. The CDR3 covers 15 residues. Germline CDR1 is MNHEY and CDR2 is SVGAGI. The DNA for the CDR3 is TGTGCCAGCAGTTACAGCCGTAGACAGGGAAATGGGTACACCTTC. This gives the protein CASSYSRRQGNGYTF.

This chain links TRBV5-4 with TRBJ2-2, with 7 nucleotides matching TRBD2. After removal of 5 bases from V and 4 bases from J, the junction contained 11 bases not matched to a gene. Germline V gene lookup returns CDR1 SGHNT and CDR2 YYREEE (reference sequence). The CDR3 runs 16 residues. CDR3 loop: CASRDGLEIATGELFF. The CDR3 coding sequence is TGTGCCAGCAGGGATGGACTAGAGATAGCCACCGGGGAGCTGTTTTTT.

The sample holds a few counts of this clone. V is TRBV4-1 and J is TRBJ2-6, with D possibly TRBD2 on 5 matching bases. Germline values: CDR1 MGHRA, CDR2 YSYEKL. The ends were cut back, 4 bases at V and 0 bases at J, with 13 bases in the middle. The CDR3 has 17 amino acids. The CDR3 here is CASSRHTGVSGANVLTF. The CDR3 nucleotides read TGCGCCAGCAGCCGACACACCGGGGTCTCTGGGGCCAACGTCCTGACTTTC.

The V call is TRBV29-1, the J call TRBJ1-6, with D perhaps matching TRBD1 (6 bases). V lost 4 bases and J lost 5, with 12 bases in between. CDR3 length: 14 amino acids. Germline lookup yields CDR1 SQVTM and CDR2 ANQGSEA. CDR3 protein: CSVATGHNNSPLHF. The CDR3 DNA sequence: TGCAGCGTTGCAACAGGGCACAATAATTCACCCCTCCACTTT. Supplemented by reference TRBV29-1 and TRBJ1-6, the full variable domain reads SAVISQKPSRDICQRGTSLTIQCQVDSQVTMMFWYRQQPGQSLTLIATANQGSEATYESGFVIDKFPISRPNLTFSTLTVSNMSPEDSSIYLCSVATGHNNSPLHFGNGTRLTVT.

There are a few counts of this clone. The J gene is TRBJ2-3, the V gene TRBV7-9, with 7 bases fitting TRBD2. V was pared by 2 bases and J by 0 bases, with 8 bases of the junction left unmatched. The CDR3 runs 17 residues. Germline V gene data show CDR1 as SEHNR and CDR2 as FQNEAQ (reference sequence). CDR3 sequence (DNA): TGTGCCAGCAGCTTAAGGACTAGGGTTTATAGCACAGATACGCAGTATTTT. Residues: CASSLRTRVYSTDTQYF.

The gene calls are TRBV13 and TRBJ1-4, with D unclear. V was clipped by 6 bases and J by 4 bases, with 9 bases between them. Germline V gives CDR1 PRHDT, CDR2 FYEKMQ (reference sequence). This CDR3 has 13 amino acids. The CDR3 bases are TGTGCCAGCAGTTTGCGGAGTAATGAAAAACTGTTTTTT. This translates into CASSLRSNEKLFF.

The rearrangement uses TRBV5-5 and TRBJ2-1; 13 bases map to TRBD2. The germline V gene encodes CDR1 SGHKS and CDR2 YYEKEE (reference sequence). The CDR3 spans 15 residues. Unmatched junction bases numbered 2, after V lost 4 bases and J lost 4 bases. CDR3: CASSPTSGGYNEQFF. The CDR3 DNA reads TGTGCCAGCAGCCCGACTAGCGGGGGGTACAATGAGCAGTTCTTC.

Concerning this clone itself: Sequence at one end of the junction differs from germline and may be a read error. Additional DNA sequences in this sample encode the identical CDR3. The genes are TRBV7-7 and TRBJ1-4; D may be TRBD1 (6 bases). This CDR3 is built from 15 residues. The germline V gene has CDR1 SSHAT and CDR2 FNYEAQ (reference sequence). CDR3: CASSRTDATNEKLFF. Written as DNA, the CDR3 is TGTGCTAGCAGCCGGACAGACGCAACTAATGAAAAACTGTTTTTT.

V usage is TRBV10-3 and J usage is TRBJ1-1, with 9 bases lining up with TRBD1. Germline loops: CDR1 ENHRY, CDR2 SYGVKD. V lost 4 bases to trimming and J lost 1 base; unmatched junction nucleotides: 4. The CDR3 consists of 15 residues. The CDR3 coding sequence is TGTGCCATCAGTGCGTCGGACAGGGGGAACACTGAAGCTTTCTTT. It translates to CAISASDRGNTEAFF.

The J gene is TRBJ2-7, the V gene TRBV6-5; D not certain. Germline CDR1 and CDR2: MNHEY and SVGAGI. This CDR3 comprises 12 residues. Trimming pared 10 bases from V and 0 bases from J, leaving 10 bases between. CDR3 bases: TGTGCCACCACAGACGGCTCCTACGAGCAGTACTTC. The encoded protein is CATTDGSYEQYF.

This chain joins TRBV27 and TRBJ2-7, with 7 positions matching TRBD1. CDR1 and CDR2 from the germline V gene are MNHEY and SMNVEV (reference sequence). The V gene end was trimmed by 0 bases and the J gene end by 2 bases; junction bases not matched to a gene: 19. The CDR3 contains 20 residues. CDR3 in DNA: TGTGCCAGCAGTTTATCCTTTTGGCAGGGGGACCTCCCAGATCCCTACGAGCAGTACTTC. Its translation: CASSLSFWQGDLPDPYEQYF.

CDR3 DNA: TGTGCCATTGGCCAAACAGGTGACGGCAATCAGCCCCAGCATTTT. Its translation is CAIGQTGDGNQPQHF. The rearrangement joins TRBV10-3 to TRBJ1-5; possible D gene TRBD1, 5 bases. The V end was cut by 9 bases, the J end by 2 bases, with 17 bases between. The CDR3 contains 15 residues. Germline CDR1 and CDR2: ENHRY and SYGVKD.

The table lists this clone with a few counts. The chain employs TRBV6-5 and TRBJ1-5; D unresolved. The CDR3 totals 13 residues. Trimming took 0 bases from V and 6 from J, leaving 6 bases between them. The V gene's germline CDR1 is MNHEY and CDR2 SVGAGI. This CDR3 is CASSYSWSQPQHF. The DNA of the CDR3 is TGTGCCAGCAGTTACTCTTGGAGTCAGCCCCAGCATTTT.

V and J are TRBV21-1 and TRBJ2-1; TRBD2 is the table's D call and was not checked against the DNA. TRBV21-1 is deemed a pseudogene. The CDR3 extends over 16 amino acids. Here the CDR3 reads CASSKAGLATVNEQFF. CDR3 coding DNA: TGTGCCAGCAGCAAAGCGGGACTAGCGACGGTCAATGAGCAGTTCTTC.

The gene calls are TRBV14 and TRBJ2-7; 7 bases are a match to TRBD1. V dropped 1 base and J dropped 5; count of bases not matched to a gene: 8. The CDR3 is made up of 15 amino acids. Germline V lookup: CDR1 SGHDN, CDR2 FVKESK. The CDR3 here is CASSQGVRQGHEQYF. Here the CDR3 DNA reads TGTGCCAGCAGCCAAGGCGTTCGACAGGGCCACGAGCAGTACTTC.

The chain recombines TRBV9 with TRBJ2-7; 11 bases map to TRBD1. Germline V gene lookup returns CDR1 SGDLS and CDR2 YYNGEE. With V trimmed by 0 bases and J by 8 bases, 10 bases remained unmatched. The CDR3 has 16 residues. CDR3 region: CASSVDGQGAPVKQYF. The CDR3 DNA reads TGTGCCAGCAGCGTAGACGGACAGGGGGCCCCCGTCAAGCAGTACTTC.

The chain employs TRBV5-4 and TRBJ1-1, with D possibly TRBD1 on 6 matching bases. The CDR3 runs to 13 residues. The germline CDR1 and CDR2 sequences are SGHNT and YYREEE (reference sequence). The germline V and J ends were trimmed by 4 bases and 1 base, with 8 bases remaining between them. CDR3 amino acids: CASSVDRNTEAFF. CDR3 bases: TGTGCCAGCAGCGTGGACAGGAACACTGAAGCTTTCTTT.

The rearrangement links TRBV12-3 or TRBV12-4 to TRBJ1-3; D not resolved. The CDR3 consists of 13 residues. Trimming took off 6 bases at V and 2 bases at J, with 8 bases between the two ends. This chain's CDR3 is CASSGSPGNTIYF. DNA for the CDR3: TGTGCCAGCAGCGGGTCTCCTGGAAACACCATATATTTT.

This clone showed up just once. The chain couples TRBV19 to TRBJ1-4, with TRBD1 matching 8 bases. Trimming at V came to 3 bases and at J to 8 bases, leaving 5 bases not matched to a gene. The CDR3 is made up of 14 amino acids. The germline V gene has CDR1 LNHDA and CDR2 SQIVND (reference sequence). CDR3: CASSMTGVFEKLFF. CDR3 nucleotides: TGTGCCAGTAGTATGACAGGGGTTTTCGAAAAACTGTTTTTT.